This record covers a single TCR beta chain. This CDR3 comprises 15 residues. Trimming cost V 6 bases and J 0 bases, with 9 bases left between them. The germline V gene has CDR1 SEHNR and CDR2 FQNEAQ (reference sequence). The data were obtained in a study of blood T cell repertoires in COVID-19. The wider study: COVID-19 samples collected from the United States, Italy and Spain covered acute and convalescent phases.

Original analysis: Cell counts per sample came from amplifying reference gene primers. TCRdb's copy holds only in-frame clones and misses some; the assay was immunoSEQ multiplex PCR. Clonal size and the V and J genes are those of that table, whereas D and trimming came from the DNA. The data contain under 250,000 clones, around 85% of them seen just once; the ten biggest clones take up about 8.2%. The receptor comes from a woman in her forties or fifties with acute COVID-19. The chain recombines TRBV7-9 with TRBJ2-6, with D unclear. Sequencing was performed on PBMCs or T cells enriched from blood (not recorded which). For the CDR3, the DNA is TGTGCCAGCAGTCCCAGGTTCTCTGGGGCCAACGTCCTGACTTTC. It is translated as CASSPRFSGANVLTF.